Included here is one T cell receptor (beta chain) sequence, with context. J was trimmed by 1 base and V by 3 bases; bases with no gene match: 0. CDR3 length equals 14 residues. CDR1 is LGHNA and CDR2 is YNFKEQ in the germline V gene. The data derive from a study of blood T cell repertoires in COVID-19. Study-level information: The United States, Italy and Spain supplied acute and convalescent COVID-19 samples. T cells, B-cell-depleted T cells, or PBMCs supplied cDNA or gDNA.

Study processing details: Amplified reference gene primers provided the basis for estimating nucleated cell counts. Sequenced by immunoSEQ multiplex PCR; TCRdb stores in-frame clones only, minus some. The V and J calls and the clone size are those of that table, but D and trimming were determined from the DNA. This sample has about 75,000 clones, with roughly 88% found just once. The rearrangement joins TRBV4-2 to TRBJ2-7; 10 bases agree with TRBD1. This TCR came from a woman aged 45-65 years with acute or convalescent COVID-19. Sequencing was carried out using peripheral blood. This CDR3 is CASSQDRGSYEQYF. The CDR3 DNA is TGTGCCAGCAGCCAGGACAGGGGGTCCTACGAGCAGTACTTC.